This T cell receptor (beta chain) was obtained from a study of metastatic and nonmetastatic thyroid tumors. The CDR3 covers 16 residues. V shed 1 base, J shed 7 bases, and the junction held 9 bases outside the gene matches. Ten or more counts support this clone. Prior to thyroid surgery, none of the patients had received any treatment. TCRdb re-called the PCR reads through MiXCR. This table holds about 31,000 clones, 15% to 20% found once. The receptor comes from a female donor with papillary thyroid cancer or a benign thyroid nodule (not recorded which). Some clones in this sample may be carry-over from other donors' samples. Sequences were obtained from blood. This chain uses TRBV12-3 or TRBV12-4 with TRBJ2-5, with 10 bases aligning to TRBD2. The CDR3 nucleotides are TGTGCCAGCAGTTTAGGGTTGAGCGGGGGGGCGGGGACCCAGTACTTC. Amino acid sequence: CASSLGLSGGAGTQYF.